Listed below are T cell receptor beta chains from one sample, sequenced in a study of early T cells in non-severe SARS-CoV-2 infection. TCRdb used MiXCR to reprocess the 5' RACE reads, holding one entry per CDR3 protein. The data show about 80,000 distinct CDR3 sequences, with 9% to 13% seen just once and approximately 2.5% held by the top ten. The source material was whole blood. The receptors derive from an adult who was a healthcare worker with PCR-confirmed SARS-CoV-2 infection or an uninfected control (not recorded which). The CDR3 runs from the conserved cysteine through the conserved F or W. Each record gives: V gene, D gene, J gene, clone size, CDR3 DNA, CDR3 protein. The D gene is left open where the match is weak. Clone size is not always given. Where it is, it says once, few, many or a class for expanded clones.

v_gene: TRBV5-1
d_gene: -
j_gene: TRBJ2-3
abundance: -
CDR3nt: TGCGCCAGCAGCTTTGATTTCACAGATACGCAGTATTTT
CDR3aa: CASSFDFTDTQYF

v_gene: TRBV5-1
d_gene: TRBD1
j_gene: TRBJ2-7
abundance: -
CDR3nt: TGCGCCAGCAGCTCCCGGGACAGGGCCGAGCAGTACTTC
CDR3aa: CASSSRDRAEQYF

v_gene: TRBV29-1
d_gene: -
j_gene: TRBJ1-1
abundance: many
CDR3nt: TGCAGCGGAAGGGATGCCACTGAAGCTTTCTTT
CDR3aa: CSGRDATEAFF

v_gene: TRBV29-1
d_gene: -
j_gene: TRBJ2-2
abundance: many
CDR3nt: TGCAGCGTTGTCACATACACCGGGGAGCTGTTTTTT
CDR3aa: CSVVTYTGELFF

v_gene: TRBV29-1
d_gene: TRBD1
j_gene: TRBJ2-7
abundance: many
CDR3nt: TGCAGCGTCCCGGGACAGGGGGCATACGAGCAGTACTTC
CDR3aa: CSVPGQGAYEQYF

v_gene: TRBV5-1
d_gene: -
j_gene: TRBJ2-1
abundance: -
CDR3nt: TGCGCCAGCAGCTTGTTACCAGGGGAATCCTACAATGAGCAGTTCTTC
CDR3aa: CASSLLPGESYNEQFF

v_gene: TRBV10-3
d_gene: TRBD1
j_gene: TRBJ2-3
abundance: many
CDR3nt: TGTGCCATAGGACAGGGCTCCACAGATACGCAGTATTTT
CDR3aa: CAIGQGSTDTQYF

v_gene: TRBV7-6
d_gene: TRBD1
j_gene: TRBJ2-3
abundance: -
CDR3nt: TGTGCCAGCAGCTTAGTGCAACAGGGGGCATTCCTCACAGATACGCAGTATTTT
CDR3aa: CASSLVQQGAFLTDTQYF

v_gene: TRBV7-6
d_gene: -
j_gene: TRBJ1-4
abundance: many
CDR3nt: TGTGCCAGCAGTTCTCGGTCCAATAATGAAAAACTGTTTTTT
CDR3aa: CASSSRSNNEKLFF

v_gene: TRBV12-3/TRBV12-4
d_gene: TRBD1
j_gene: TRBJ1-3
abundance: few
CDR3nt: TGTGCCAGCAGCTGGGACAGCCCGAGCGGAGGAAACACCATATATTTT
CDR3aa: CASSWDSPSGGNTIYF

v_gene: TRBV20-1
d_gene: TRBD1
j_gene: TRBJ2-7
abundance: -
CDR3nt: TGCAGTACAGGGGACCCCTACGAGCAGTACTTC
CDR3aa: CSTGDPYEQYF

v_gene: TRBV7-2
d_gene: -
j_gene: TRBJ1-4
abundance: -
CDR3nt: TGTGCCAGCAGCTTGGGTTACAGAATGAATGAAAAACTGTTTTTT
CDR3aa: CASSLGYRMNEKLFF

v_gene: TRBV2
d_gene: TRBD2
j_gene: TRBJ2-5
abundance: many
CDR3nt: TGTGCCAGCAGTGAAGAGGAAACTAGCGGGGGAGAGACCCAGTACTTC
CDR3aa: CASSEEETSGGETQYF

v_gene: TRBV28
d_gene: -
j_gene: TRBJ1-6
abundance: -
CDR3nt: TGTGCCAGCAGCACCAAGTCCCCCACGACCCTCCACTTT
CDR3aa: CASSTKSPTTLHF

v_gene: TRBV12-5
d_gene: TRBD1
j_gene: TRBJ1-5
abundance: many
CDR3nt: TGTGCTAGTGGTCTCGGACAGGGGTATCAGCCCCAGCATTTT
CDR3aa: CASGLGQGYQPQHF

v_gene: TRBV9
d_gene: -
j_gene: TRBJ2-1
abundance: -
CDR3nt: TGTGCCAGCAGCGTAGGGAAGAGCTCCTACAATGAGCAGTTCTTC
CDR3aa: CASSVGKSSYNEQFF

v_gene: TRBV9
d_gene: -
j_gene: TRBJ1-1
abundance: -
CDR3nt: TGTGCCAGCAGCGTAGAAGGCAACACTGAAGCTTTCTTT
CDR3aa: CASSVEGNTEAFF

v_gene: TRBV7-2
d_gene: -
j_gene: TRBJ1-4
abundance: many
CDR3nt: TGTGCCAGCCAGGCGGTCCAGTTCCCGAGGCATTTT
CDR3aa: CASQAVQFPRHF

v_gene: TRBV15
d_gene: -
j_gene: TRBJ2-7
abundance: few
CDR3nt: TGTGCCACCAGCAGCTGGACTTCAGGGACACCTCTCTCCTACGAGCAGTACTTC
CDR3aa: CATSSWTSGTPLSYEQYF

v_gene: TRBV7-2
d_gene: -
j_gene: TRBJ2-3
abundance: many
CDR3nt: TGTGCCAGCAGCTTTTCCCCTAGCACAGATACGCAGTATTTT
CDR3aa: CASSFSPSTDTQYF

v_gene: TRBV20-1
d_gene: -
j_gene: TRBJ2-6
abundance: few
CDR3nt: TGCAGTGCTAGTATAGGGACGGGGGCCAACGTCCTGACTTTC
CDR3aa: CSASIGTGANVLTF

v_gene: TRBV6-1
d_gene: -
j_gene: TRBJ2-1
abundance: many
CDR3nt: TGTGCCAGCAGGGCCGTTGGAGGGCCAAGCTACAATGAGCAGTTCTTC
CDR3aa: CASRAVGGPSYNEQFF

v_gene: TRBV6-2/TRBV6-3
d_gene: TRBD1
j_gene: TRBJ1-1
abundance: few
CDR3nt: TGTGCCAGCAGTTACCCGGGACAGGGGAACTTCATGAACACTGAAGCTTTCTTT
CDR3aa: CASSYPGQGNFMNTEAFF

v_gene: TRBV3-1
d_gene: -
j_gene: TRBJ1-2
abundance: few
CDR3nt: TGTGCCAGCAGCCGGACAGAATTCTATGGCTACACCTTC
CDR3aa: CASSRTEFYGYTF

v_gene: TRBV12-3/TRBV12-4
d_gene: TRBD2
j_gene: TRBJ2-1
abundance: -
CDR3nt: TGTGCCAGCAATGCGGGAGGGCCATACAATGAGCAGTTCTTC
CDR3aa: CASNAGGPYNEQFF

v_gene: TRBV4-1
d_gene: TRBD2
j_gene: TRBJ2-3
abundance: few
CDR3nt: TGCGCCAGCAGCCAAGATGGGCGGGGAGGGGCAGATACGCAGTATTTT
CDR3aa: CASSQDGRGGADTQYF

v_gene: TRBV3-1
d_gene: -
j_gene: TRBJ1-5
abundance: -
CDR3nt: TGTGCCAGCAGCCAAGGGACATTGGATCAGCCCCAGCATTTT
CDR3aa: CASSQGTLDQPQHF

v_gene: TRBV15
d_gene: -
j_gene: TRBJ1-5
abundance: few
CDR3nt: TGTGCCACCAGCGAATCTCTGGCGGGGCCCCAGCATTTT
CDR3aa: CATSESLAGPQHF

v_gene: TRBV5-4
d_gene: TRBD2
j_gene: TRBJ2-3
abundance: -
CDR3nt: TGTGCCAGCAGCTTGCCTAGCGGGAGCAGTGATACGCAGTATTTT
CDR3aa: CASSLPSGSSDTQYF

v_gene: TRBV12-3/TRBV12-4
d_gene: -
j_gene: TRBJ2-7
abundance: many
CDR3nt: TGTGCCAGCGGTAGCTCCTACGAGCAGTACTTC
CDR3aa: CASGSSYEQYF

v_gene: TRBV7-2
d_gene: -
j_gene: TRBJ1-5
abundance: many
CDR3nt: TGTGCCAGCAGCTTGAGGGGCGGTCAGCCCCAGCATTTT
CDR3aa: CASSLRGGQPQHF

v_gene: TRBV29-1
d_gene: -
j_gene: TRBJ1-2
abundance: few
CDR3nt: TGCAGCGTTGCCGACTCAGCTCTCTATGGCTACACCTTC
CDR3aa: CSVADSALYGYTF

v_gene: TRBV6-5
d_gene: TRBD2
j_gene: TRBJ2-7
abundance: few
CDR3nt: TGTGCCAGCACCCGGTGGACTAGCGGGGGCTCCTACGAGCAGTACTTC
CDR3aa: CASTRWTSGGSYEQYF

v_gene: TRBV6-5
d_gene: TRBD1
j_gene: TRBJ1-5
abundance: many
CDR3nt: TGTGCCAGCAGTGACAGGGGTAGCAATCAGCCCCAGCATTTT
CDR3aa: CASSDRGSNQPQHF

v_gene: TRBV13
d_gene: -
j_gene: TRBJ1-6
abundance: once
CDR3nt: TGTGCCAGCAGCCCCCGACAGGATAATTCACCTCTCCACTTT
CDR3aa: CASSPRQDNSPLHF

v_gene: TRBV20-1
d_gene: -
j_gene: TRBJ2-3
abundance: few
CDR3nt: TGCAGTGCTAGAGTGGTCGGCACAGATACGCAGTATTTT
CDR3aa: CSARVVGTDTQYF

v_gene: TRBV6-5
d_gene: -
j_gene: TRBJ1-3
abundance: few
CDR3nt: TGTGCCAGCAGTCCCTCTCACTCTGGAAACACCATATATTTT
CDR3aa: CASSPSHSGNTIYF

v_gene: TRBV11-2
d_gene: -
j_gene: TRBJ2-7
abundance: -
CDR3nt: TGTGCCAGCAGCTTATGGGGGAGCTCCTACGAGCAGTACTTC
CDR3aa: CASSLWGSSYEQYF

v_gene: TRBV7-8
d_gene: -
j_gene: TRBJ2-3
abundance: few
CDR3nt: TGTGCCAGCAGCTCAGGTTGGACCACAGATACGCAGTATTTT
CDR3aa: CASSSGWTTDTQYF

v_gene: TRBV29-1
d_gene: TRBD1
j_gene: TRBJ1-1
abundance: many
CDR3nt: TGCAGCGTTCCCCATAGACAGGGCGGGGGCACTGAAGCTTTCTTT
CDR3aa: CSVPHRQGGGTEAFF

v_gene: TRBV10-3
d_gene: -
j_gene: TRBJ2-3
abundance: many
CDR3nt: TGTGCCATCAGTATAAGTGAAGATACAGATACGCAGTATTTT
CDR3aa: CAISISEDTDTQYF

v_gene: TRBV9
d_gene: -
j_gene: TRBJ1-1
abundance: few
CDR3nt: TGTGCCAGCAGCCGCGGGGTATTGACTGAAGCTTTCTTT
CDR3aa: CASSRGVLTEAFF

v_gene: TRBV7-9
d_gene: -
j_gene: TRBJ2-3
abundance: many
CDR3nt: TGTGCCAGCAGCTTAGACGGGCTCACAGATACGCAGTATTTT
CDR3aa: CASSLDGLTDTQYF

v_gene: TRBV7-9
d_gene: -
j_gene: TRBJ2-7
abundance: many
CDR3nt: TGTGCCAGCAGCGACCGATCGGACGAGCAGTACTTC
CDR3aa: CASSDRSDEQYF

v_gene: TRBV29-1
d_gene: -
j_gene: TRBJ2-1
abundance: -
CDR3nt: TGCAGCGTTGAAGGTCCTCTCGGCTCCTACAATGAGCAGTTCTTC
CDR3aa: CSVEGPLGSYNEQFF

v_gene: TRBV7-8
d_gene: -
j_gene: TRBJ2-2
abundance: many
CDR3nt: TGTGCCAGCAGCTTAGCTTCCGCCCGAGGCACCGGGGAGCTGTTTTTT
CDR3aa: CASSLASARGTGELFF

v_gene: TRBV20-1
d_gene: -
j_gene: TRBJ2-7
abundance: many
CDR3nt: TGCAGTGTACGTGAGGGCGAGCAGTACTTC
CDR3aa: CSVREGEQYF

v_gene: TRBV4-1
d_gene: -
j_gene: TRBJ2-3
abundance: -
CDR3nt: TGCGCCAGCAGCCAAGATCTTACTAGCACAGATACGCAGTGTTTT
CDR3aa: CASSQDLTSTDTQCF

v_gene: TRBV30
d_gene: TRBD1
j_gene: TRBJ1-1
abundance: -
CDR3nt: TGTGCCTGGAGATCAGACAGGGGGCCCACTGAAGCTTTCTTT
CDR3aa: CAWRSDRGPTEAFF

v_gene: TRBV29-1
d_gene: -
j_gene: TRBJ2-3
abundance: -
CDR3nt: TGCAGCTCCGACGGAGGGATGGGGTCGCCAGATACGCAGTATTTT
CDR3aa: CSSDGGMGSPDTQYF

v_gene: TRBV10-2
d_gene: -
j_gene: TRBJ2-7
abundance: few
CDR3nt: TGCGCCAGCAGTGAGAGTTTAGAGCAGTACTTC
CDR3aa: CASSESLEQYF

v_gene: TRBV28
d_gene: -
j_gene: TRBJ2-7
abundance: -
CDR3nt: TGTGCCAGCCGTGGGACTCCCGCCTACGAGCAGTACTTC
CDR3aa: CASRGTPAYEQYF

v_gene: TRBV29-1
d_gene: -
j_gene: TRBJ1-2
abundance: many
CDR3nt: TGCAGCGCAAAGAACAGGGATCTTGACTATGGCTACACCTTC
CDR3aa: CSAKNRDLDYGYTF

v_gene: TRBV12-3/TRBV12-4
d_gene: -
j_gene: TRBJ2-3
abundance: few
CDR3nt: TGTGCCAGCACTCCTTCCCCGGGGCTAGCTGGAGGAGATACGCAGTATTTT
CDR3aa: CASTPSPGLAGGDTQYF

v_gene: TRBV2
d_gene: -
j_gene: TRBJ2-5
abundance: few
CDR3nt: TGTGCCAGCAGTGGGCCAGGGCCCCAAGAGACCCAGTACTTC
CDR3aa: CASSGPGPQETQYF

v_gene: TRBV30
d_gene: -
j_gene: TRBJ1-2
abundance: -
CDR3nt: TGTGCCTGGGGACACAGCTATGGCTACACCTTC
CDR3aa: CAWGHSYGYTF

v_gene: TRBV5-1
d_gene: -
j_gene: TRBJ2-1
abundance: -
CDR3nt: TGCGCCAGCAGCCCAACCACCAGCTCCTACAATGAGCAGTTCTTC
CDR3aa: CASSPTTSSYNEQFF